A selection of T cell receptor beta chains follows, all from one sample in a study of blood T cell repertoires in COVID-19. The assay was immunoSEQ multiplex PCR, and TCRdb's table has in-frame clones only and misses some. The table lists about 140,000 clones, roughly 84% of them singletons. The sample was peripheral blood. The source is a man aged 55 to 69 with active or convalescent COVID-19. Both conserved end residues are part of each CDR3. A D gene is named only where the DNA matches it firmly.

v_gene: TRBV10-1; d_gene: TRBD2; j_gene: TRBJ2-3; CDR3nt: TGCGCCAGCAGTGAAACGGGAGGTTTGACAGATACGCAGTATTTT; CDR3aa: CASSETGGLTDTQYF
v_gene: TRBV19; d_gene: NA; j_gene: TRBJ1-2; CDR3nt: TGTGCCAGTACCTCACAAGGGGCCCCCAACTATGGCTACACCTTC; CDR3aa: CASTSQGAPNYGYTF
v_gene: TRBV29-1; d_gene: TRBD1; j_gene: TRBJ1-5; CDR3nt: TGCAGCGCCGGGACAGGGGGGAATCAGCCCCAGCATTTT; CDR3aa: CSAGTGGNQPQHF
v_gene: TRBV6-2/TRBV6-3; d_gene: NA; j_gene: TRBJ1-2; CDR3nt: TGTGCCAGCAGCCTCTCGCGGGGGAGGTATGGCTACACCTTC; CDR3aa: CASSLSRGRYGYTF
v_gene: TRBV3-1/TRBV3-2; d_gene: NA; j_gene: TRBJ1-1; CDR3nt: TGTGCCAGCAGCCAACGGTTGACAGGTAACATGAACACTGAAGCTTTCTTT; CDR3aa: CASSQRLTGNMNTEAFF
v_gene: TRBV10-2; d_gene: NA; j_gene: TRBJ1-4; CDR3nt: TGCGCCAGCGGAGACTGGGCGGGCCTCGCAACTAATGAAAAACTGTTTTTT; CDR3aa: CASGDWAGLATNEKLFF
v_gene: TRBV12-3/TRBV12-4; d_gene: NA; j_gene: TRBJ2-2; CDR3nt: TGTGCCAGCAGTTTTTTCGGGGGCGGGGAGCTGTTTTTT; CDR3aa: CASSFFGGGELFF
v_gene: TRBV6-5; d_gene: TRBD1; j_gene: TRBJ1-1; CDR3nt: TGTGCCAGCAGTTACGGGGACAGGGGGCTCTCTGAAGCTTTCTTT; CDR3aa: CASSYGDRGLSEAFF
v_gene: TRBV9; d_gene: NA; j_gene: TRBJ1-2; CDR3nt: TGTGCCAGCAGCGTAGCCCACCGCGGGGGAAACTATGGCTACACCTTC; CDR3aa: CASSVAHRGGNYGYTF
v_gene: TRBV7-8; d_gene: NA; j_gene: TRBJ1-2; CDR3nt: TGTGCCAGCAGCTTAGCAGGGGGGGCCTCTGGCTACACCTTC; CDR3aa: CASSLAGGASGYTF
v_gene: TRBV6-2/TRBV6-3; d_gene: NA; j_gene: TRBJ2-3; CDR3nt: TGTGCCAGCAGCCTACACGGACATGGCACAGATACGCAGTATTTT; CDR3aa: CASSLHGHGTDTQYF
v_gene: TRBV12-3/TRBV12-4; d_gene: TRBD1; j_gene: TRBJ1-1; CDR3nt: TGTGCCAGCACTTGGACAGGGGGCACTGAAGCTTTCTTT; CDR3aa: CASTWTGGTEAFF
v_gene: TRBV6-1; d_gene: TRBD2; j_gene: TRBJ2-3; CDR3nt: TGTGCCAGCAGTGAATCCCCGGGACTAGCGGACACAGATACGCAGTATTTT; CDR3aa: CASSESPGLADTDTQYF
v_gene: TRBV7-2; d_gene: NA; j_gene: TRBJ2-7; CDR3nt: TGTGCCAGCAGCTTAACTCGACAATACGAGCAGTACTTC; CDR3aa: CASSLTRQYEQYF
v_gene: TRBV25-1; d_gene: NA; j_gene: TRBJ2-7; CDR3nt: TGTGCCAGCAGTCAGGCCGGGATGGCCGCCTACGAGCAGTACTTC; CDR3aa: CASSQAGMAAYEQYF
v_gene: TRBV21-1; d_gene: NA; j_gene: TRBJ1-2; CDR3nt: TGTGCCAGCAGCAAATGTGACAGGGGAGACTATGGCTACACCTTC; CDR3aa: CASSKCDRGDYGYTF
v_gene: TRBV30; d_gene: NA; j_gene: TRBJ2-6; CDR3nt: TGTGCCTGGAGGAGGGAGGATCCGAGCTCTGGGGCCAACGTCCTGACTTTC; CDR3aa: CAWRREDPSSGANVLTF
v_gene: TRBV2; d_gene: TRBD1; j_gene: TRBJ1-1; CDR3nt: TGTGCCAGCAGTAACACCAACAGGGGCACTGAAGCTTTCTTT; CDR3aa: CASSNTNRGTEAFF
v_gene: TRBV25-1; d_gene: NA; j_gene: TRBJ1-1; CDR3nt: TGTGCCAGCAGATCCCAGGGGAACACTGAAGCTTTCTTT; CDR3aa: CASRSQGNTEAFF
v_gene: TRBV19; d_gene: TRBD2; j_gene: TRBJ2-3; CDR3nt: TGTGCCAGTAATGGTCTTGGGGAGGGCCGAGGAGATACGCAGTATTTT; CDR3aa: CASNGLGEGRGDTQYF
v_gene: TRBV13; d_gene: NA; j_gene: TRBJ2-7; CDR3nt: TGTGCCAGCAGCTTCAGGTTCTACGAGCAGTACTTC; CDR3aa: CASSFRFYEQYF
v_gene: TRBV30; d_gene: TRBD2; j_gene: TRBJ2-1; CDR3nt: TGTGCCTGGGGGCGGGGCAGCGGGAGCTTGTATGAGCAGTTCTTC; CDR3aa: CAWGRGSGSLYEQFF
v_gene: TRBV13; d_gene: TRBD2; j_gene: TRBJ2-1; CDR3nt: TGTGCCAGCAGCTCTGGGACTAGCGGGGCGAATGAGCAGTTCTTC; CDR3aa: CASSSGTSGANEQFF
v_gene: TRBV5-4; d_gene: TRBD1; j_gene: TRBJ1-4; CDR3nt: TGTGCCAGCAGCAGAGGACAGGGATCGGTCGAAAAACTGTTTTTT; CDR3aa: CASSRGQGSVEKLFF
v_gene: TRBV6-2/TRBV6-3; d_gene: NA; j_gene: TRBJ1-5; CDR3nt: TGTGCCAGCAGTTTCAGGGGTCGTGGCAATCAGCCCCAGCATTTT; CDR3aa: CASSFRGRGNQPQHF
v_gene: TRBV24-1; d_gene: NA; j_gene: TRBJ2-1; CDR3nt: TGTGCCACCAGTGATTTCCAGGGCGATGAGCAGTTCTTC; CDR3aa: CATSDFQGDEQFF